A single sample is the source of the 8 T cell receptor beta chains below, sequenced in a study of tumor and adjacent non-tumor tissue in lung cancer. The library came from three nested PCR rounds adapted from ARM-PCR protocols. Using its own MiXCR run on the multiplex PCR reads, TCRdb lists one record per CDR3 protein. The sample lists some 77,000 distinct CDR3 sequences, around 70% occurring once. This sample's RNA came from whole unsorted tissue. Sequenced input: lung tumor tissue. These receptors were taken from a woman aged 65 to 85 with non-small cell lung cancer.

As for this clonotype: A single base separates this from a much larger clone, so it may be a read error. This chain uses TRBV24-1 with TRBJ1-2; tentative D call: TRBD1 (5 bases). CDR1 is KGHDR and CDR2 is SFDVKD in the germline V gene. The CDR3 covers 12 residues. The CDR3, as DNA: TGTGCCATCAGTGAGCAGGGCTATGGCTACACCTTC. Protein product: CAISEQGYGYTF.

This clonotype was counted between two and nine times. Possible read error: a much larger clone is one base away. V and J are TRBV5-4 and TRBJ2-3, with a possible D match to TRBD1 (5 bases). From germline, CDR1 is SGHNT and CDR2 YYREEE (reference sequence). The CDR3 is 13 residues long. In DNA, the CDR3 is TGTGCCAGCAGCTTGGGTTCCACAGGTACGCAGTATTTT. It is translated as CASSLGSTGTQYF.

Note on this clonotype: At one end the junction does not follow the germline gene, possibly because of a read error. The V gene is TRBV10-3, the J gene TRBJ2-1; 7 positions agree with TRBD2. CDR1 and CDR2 (germline): ENHRY, SYGVKD. CDR3 length: 13 amino acids. The CDR3 sequence is CAISEYGGRERFF. DNA of the CDR3: TGTGCCATCAGTGAATATGGCGGGAGAGAGCGGTTCTTC.

Many counts were recorded for this clonotype. The chain carries TRBV11-2 and TRBJ2-4; TRBD1 might be the D (5 bases). Germline V gene sequence: CDR1 SGHAT, CDR2 FQNNGV. The CDR3 totals 14 residues. Trimming took off 5 bases at V and 3 bases at J, with 11 bases between the two ends. CDR3 loop: CASSPTRDKNIQYF. The CDR3 DNA is TGTGCCAGCAGCCCGACCAGGGACAAAAACATTCAGTACTTC.

On this clonotype itself: At one boundary the junction diverges from the germline segment, which might be a read error. The V call is TRBV4-1, the J call TRBJ2-5; 9 bases are a match to TRBD1. Germline-derived CDR1 and CDR2 are MGHRA and YSYEKL. CDR3 length equals 16 residues. CDR3 nucleotide sequence: TGCGCCAGCAACCGAATACAGGGGGCGCGTGAAGAGATCCAGTACTTC. It encodes CASNRIQGAREEIQYF.

This clonotype was seen at least ten times. The CDR3 spells CASTGSGFSYEQYF. The CDR3 region has the DNA TGCGCCAGCACAGGAAGCGGTTTCTCCTACGAGCAGTACTTC. The chain is built from TRBV10-2 and TRBJ2-7; D possibly corresponds to TRBD2 (5 bases). V gave up 7 bases and J gave up 0 bases, with 13 bases separating them. CDR3 length: 14 residues. The germline V gene encodes CDR1 WSHSY and CDR2 SAAADI.

As regards this clonotype: This is likely a read error, given that the CDR3 carries no conserved phenylalanine or tryptophan at its end. The limits of the CDR3 on the DNA are not certain, so only TCRdb's listed CDR3 is given. The J gene is TRBJ2-1, the V gene TRBV4-1; TRBD2 is the table's D call, not checked against the DNA. Including both end residues, the CDR3 is 16 amino acids long. Germline V lookup: CDR1 MGHRA, CDR2 YSYEKL. This chain's CDR3 is CASSLHASGHYNEQFI.

With respect to this clonotype: This may stem from a read error, because a much larger clone lies one nucleotide away. This chain uses TRBV30 with TRBJ2-5, with D maybe TRBD2 (5 bases). Germline assignment: CDR1 GTSNPN and CDR2 SVGIG (reference sequence). The CDR3 runs 14 residues. Trimming left V 4 bases short and J 5 bases short, with 17 bases between. DNA of the CDR3: TGTGCCTGGAATGTTGTAGAGGGTTGGGAGACCCAGTACTTC. Its protein product is CAWNVVEGWETQYF. The whole variable domain, filled in from reference TRBV30 and TRBJ2-5, reads SQTIHQWPATLVQPVGSPLSLECTVEGTSNPNLYWYRQAAGRGLQLLFYSVGIGQISSEVPQNLSASRPQDRQFILSSKKLLLSDSGFYLCAWNVVEGWETQYFGPGTRLLVL.